Each of the 14 T cell receptor beta chains below was sequenced from the same sample in a study of blood T cell repertoires in COVID-19. Generated by immunoSEQ multiplex PCR, the TCRdb table keeps only in-frame clones and is missing some. The top ten clones hold under 0.65% of a sample with about 180,000 clones, around 87% of them seen once. Input material: peripheral blood. The receptor source for this set is a man in his sixties with COVID-19, enrolled during active disease.

The CDR3 reads CASSAQSAGKEQPQHF. The DNA for the CDR3 is TGTGCCAGCAGTGCCCAGTCAGCAGGGAAGGAACAGCCCCAGCATTTT. The rearrangement joins TRBV6-1 to TRBJ1-5, with D perhaps matching TRBD1 (5 bases). The CDR3 contains 16 residues. Per germline, CDR1 MNHNS and CDR2 SASEGT. The V gene lost 4 bases and the J gene lost 7 bases, with 20 bases spanning the gap.

The chain uses TRBV28 and TRBJ1-5, with TRBD1 matching over 7 bases. Germline values: CDR1 MDHEN, CDR2 SYDVKM. The CDR3 runs 15 residues. The trim removed 2 bases at V and 5 bases at J, leaving 6 bases unmatched. Here the CDR3 DNA reads TGTGCCAGCAGTTTACCCCCAAGGGGGCATCAGCCCCAGCATTTT. Translating gives CASSLPPRGHQPQHF.

This CDR3 reads CASSLRTSGVTDTQYF. As DNA, the CDR3 is TGTGCCAGCAGCTTAAGGACTAGCGGTGTCACAGATACGCAGTATTTT. This sequence joins TRBV5-4 and TRBJ2-3, with 10 bases that match TRBD2. The CDR3 runs 16 residues. Trimming at V came to 2 bases and at J to 2 bases, leaving 5 bases not matched to a gene. Germline V gene sequence: CDR1 SGHNT, CDR2 YYREEE (reference sequence). Based on the CDR3 plus reference TRBV5-4 and TRBJ2-3, the full variable domain is ETGVTQSPTHLIKTRGQQVTLRCSSQSGHNTVSWYQQALGQGPQFIFQYYREEENGRGNFPPRFSGLQFPNYSSELNVNALELDDSALYLCASSLRTSGVTDTQYFGPGTRLTVL.

V gene TRBV27 combines with J gene TRBJ2-2; 10 bases are a match to TRBD1. After removal of 8 bases from V and 5 bases from J, the junction contained 8 bases not matched to a gene. The CDR3 has 15 residues. CDR1 is MNHEY, CDR2 SMNVEV, per germline (reference sequence). The DNA of the CDR3 is TGTGCCAGCTACCAAGGGACAGGGGCGACCGGGGAGCTGTTTTTT. It specifies CASYQGTGATGELFF.

The chain carries TRBV7-8 and TRBJ1-2, with TRBD1 matching over 7 bases. The ends lost 3 bases at V and 4 bases at J; junction bases unmatched: 5. This CDR3 is 14 amino acids long. Per the germline V gene, CDR1 is SGHVS and CDR2 is FQNEAQ. The DNA for the CDR3 is TGTGCCAGCAGCTTGGACAGGACCAGCTATGGCTACACCTTC. It specifies CASSLDRTSYGYTF. The entire variable domain, with the rest obtained from reference TRBV7-8 and TRBJ1-2, is as follows: GAGVSQSPRYKVAKRGQDVALRCDPISGHVSLFWYQQALGQGPEFLTYFQNEAQLDKSGLPSDRFFAERPEGSVSTLKIQRTQQEDSAVYLCASSLDRTSYGYTFGSGTRLTVV.

The V call is TRBV28, the J call TRBJ1-5; TRBD1 is a possible D gene (6 bases). The CDR3 covers 14 residues. Between the trimmed V and J ends, which lost 10 bases and 4 bases, there was a span of 17 bases. CDR1 and CDR2 (germline): MDHEN, SYDVKM. The CDR3 coding sequence is TGTGCCACCCAGCGGGCGGGGGCAAATCAGCCCCAGCATTTT. This sequence encodes CATQRAGANQPQHF.

This clone was seen more than once but under ten times. In the same sample, other DNA sequences code for this CDR3. This chain joins TRBV7-8 and TRBJ2-7; D may be TRBD1 (6 bases). Trimming removed 5 bases at V and 0 bases at J, with 11 bases between. CDR1 is SGHVS and CDR2 is FQNEAQ in the germline V gene. The CDR3 consists of 14 residues. CDR3 nucleotide sequence: TGTGCCAGCAGCCCTGGGGGCAGCTCCTACGAGCAGTACTTC. Its protein product is CASSPGGSSYEQYF.

The chain combines TRBV19 with TRBJ1-6; D gene ambiguous. The V and J ends lost 9 bases and 6 bases respectively, with 12 bases between them. Germline V gene data show CDR1 as LNHDA and CDR2 as SQIVND (reference sequence). This CDR3 comprises 13 residues. As DNA, the CDR3 is TGTGCCAGCCATACAAACGTTAATTCACCCCTCCACTTT. This gives the protein CASHTNVNSPLHF.

The J gene is TRBJ1-2, the V gene TRBV28; 8 bases map to TRBD1. Per germline, CDR1 MDHEN and CDR2 SYDVKM. The CDR3 is 15 amino acids. V dropped 1 base and J dropped 7; count of bases not matched to a gene: 8. The CDR3, as DNA: TGTGCCAGCAGTTTATTGGACAGGGAGAGTCTTGGCTACACCTTC. The encoded protein is CASSLLDRESLGYTF.

This clone was found once. The rearrangement uses TRBV11-1 and TRBJ2-1; D remains unclear. With 2 bases removed from V and 5 bases from J, the gap between germline ends came to 13 bases. The CDR3 has 15 residues. Per germline, CDR1 SGHAT and CDR2 FQDESV (reference sequence). CDR3 coding DNA: TGTGCCAGCAGCTTAATTTCAGCGACCCACAATGAGCAGTTCTTC. It translates to CASSLISATHNEQFF. The full variable domain, completed using reference TRBV11-1 and TRBJ2-1, is EAEVAQSPRYKITEKSQAVAFWCDPISGHATLYWYRQILGQGPELLVQFQDESVVDDSQLPKDRFSAERLKGVDSTLKIQPAELGDSAMYLCASSLISATHNEQFFGPGTRLTVL.

The rearrangement uses TRBV5-4 and TRBJ2-2, with D tentatively TRBD2 (5 bases). Between the trimmed V and J ends, which lost 5 bases and 11 bases, there was a span of 13 bases. Germline assignment: CDR1 SGHNT and CDR2 YYREEE (reference sequence). This CDR3 contains 12 residues. CDR3 coding DNA: TGTGCCAGCAGACCGGACGGGAAAGAGCTGTTTTTT. Encoded protein: CASRPDGKELFF.

The J gene is TRBJ1-2, the V gene TRBV28, with TRBD1 identical over 7 bases. V lost 2 bases to trimming and J lost 0 bases; unmatched junction nucleotides: 6. This CDR3 has 16 residues. The V gene's germline CDR1 is MDHEN and CDR2 SYDVKM. The CDR3 is CASSLTGVAANYGYTF. The DNA of the CDR3 is TGTGCCAGCAGTTTAACAGGGGTTGCCGCTAACTATGGCTACACCTTC.

This chain links TRBV11-3 with TRBJ2-1, with a tentative D call TRBD2 (5 bases). The CDR3 contains 13 residues. With 2 bases removed from V and 9 bases from J, the gap between germline ends came to 11 bases. Germline-derived CDR1 and CDR2 are SGHNT and YENEEA. CDR3 nucleotides: TGTGCCAGCAGCTTATGGGTCGGGGTTGAGCAGTTCTTC. Its protein is CASSLWVGVEQFF.

This chain joins TRBV29-1 and TRBJ1-2; TRBD1 aligns across 9 bases. The CDR3 is made up of 11 amino acids. Germline V gene lookup returns CDR1 SQVTM and CDR2 ANQGSEA. J was trimmed by 8 bases and V by 6 bases; bases with no gene match: 4. The CDR3 DNA sequence: TGCAGCGTGTACAGGGGGCTAGGCTACACCTTC. Translating it yields CSVYRGLGYTF.